What follows are 9 T cell receptor beta chains derived from one specimen sequenced in a study of blood T cell repertoires in COVID-19. Method: immunoSEQ multiplex PCR; TCRdb's copy keeps in-frame clones and lacks some. This table has about 250,000 clones, roughly 85% appearing once. Sequencing was done on a sample of PBMCs or T cells enriched from blood (not recorded which). Receptors were obtained from a woman aged 45-60 years with acute COVID-19.

This chain connects TRBV21-1 to TRBJ1-6; TRBD1 was called by the table and not checked on the DNA. TRBV21-1 has pseudogene status. The CDR3 is 15 residues long. The CDR3 sequence: CASNRTLFYNSPLHF. CDR3 DNA: TGTGCCAGCAACAGGACCCTTTTCTATAATTCACCCCTCCACTTT.

The CDR3 region has the DNA TGTGCCACCAGCAGAGCCCACAACTCTGGAAACACCATATATTTT. This translates into CATSRAHNSGNTIYF. The chain is built from TRBV15 and TRBJ1-3; D remains unclear. V gave up 1 base and J gave up 0 bases, with 7 bases separating them. CDR1 is LNHNV, CDR2 YYDKDF, per germline (reference sequence). The CDR3 spans 15 residues.

The J gene is TRBJ2-6, the V gene TRBV11-3; D uncertain. Between the trimmed V and J ends, which lost 3 bases and 0 bases, there was a span of 12 bases. This CDR3 has 17 residues. Germline CDR1 SGHNT, CDR2 YENEEA. CDR3 loop: CASSFGDTPSGANVLTF. The CDR3 region has the DNA TGTGCCAGCAGCTTTGGTGACACCCCCTCTGGGGCCAACGTCCTGACTTTC. Combining the CDR3 with reference TRBV11-3 and TRBJ2-6 gives the whole variable domain EAGVVQSPRYKIIEKKQPVAFWCNPISGHNTLYWYLQNLGQGPELLIRYENEEAVDDSQLPKDRFSAERLKGVDSTLKIQPAELGDSAVYLCASSFGDTPSGANVLTFGAGSRLTVL.

The CDR3 is CASSYGTGYSPLHF. As DNA, the CDR3 is TGTGCCAGCAGTTACGGGACAGGGTACTCACCCCTCCACTTT. The chain is built from TRBV6-5 and TRBJ1-6; 9 bases map to TRBD1. V shed 2 bases, J shed 10 bases, and the junction held 3 bases outside the gene matches. The CDR3 has 14 residues. Germline CDR1 reads MNHEY; CDR2 reads SVGAGI.

V is TRBV27 and J is TRBJ1-1, with 7 bases fitting TRBD1. This CDR3 spans 16 amino acids. The germline gives CDR1 MNHEY, CDR2 SMNVEV (reference sequence). The V gene end was trimmed by 6 bases and the J gene end by 4 bases; junction bases not matched to a gene: 14. This CDR3 is CASRTTYQDRSTEAFF. The CDR3 nucleotides are TGTGCCAGCAGGACAACGTACCAGGACAGGAGCACTGAAGCTTTCTTT.

The V and J genes are TRBV27 and TRBJ1-1; 7 bases fit TRBD1. V was clipped by 4 bases and J by 4 bases; unmatched bases: 6. The germline V gene encodes CDR1 MNHEY and CDR2 SMNVEV (reference sequence). The CDR3 runs 14 residues. DNA of the CDR3: TGTGCCAGCAGTTCCCGACAGGGAGTCACTGAAGCTTTCTTT. Protein product: CASSSRQGVTEAFF.

The chain carries TRBV3-1 (or the pseudogene TRBV3-2) and TRBJ1-6, with TRBD1 matching 9 bases. In germline, CDR1 is LGHDT, CDR2 YNNKEL (reference sequence). Unmatched junction bases numbered 3, after V lost 4 bases and J lost 8 bases. This CDR3 is 14 amino acids long. CDR3 sequence reads: CASSPGQGDSPLHF. The DNA of the CDR3 is TGTGCCAGCAGCCCGGGACAGGGTGATTCACCCCTCCACTTT.

The V gene is TRBV3-1 (or the pseudogene TRBV3-2), the J gene TRBJ1-2; D is perhaps TRBD1 (6 bases). The CDR3 runs 14 residues. CDR1 LGHDT and CDR2 YNNKEL come from the germline V gene (reference sequence). V lost 4 bases to trimming and J lost 8 bases, with 17 bases between them. Here the CDR3 reads CASSRGPGGGGYTF. The DNA for the CDR3 is TGTGCCAGCAGCCGGGGGCCAGGCGGTGGAGGCTACACCTTC.

This clone was counted between two and nine times. The rearrangement joins TRBV9 to TRBJ2-2, with D possibly TRBD1 on 6 matching bases. V lost 0 bases and J 2 bases, leaving 14 bases between the germline ends. The germline V gene encodes CDR1 SGDLS and CDR2 YYNGEE. The CDR3 contains 17 residues. The CDR3 spells CASSVANREINTGELFF. The CDR3 nucleotides read TGTGCCAGCAGCGTAGCTAACAGGGAGATAAACACCGGGGAGCTGTTTTTT.